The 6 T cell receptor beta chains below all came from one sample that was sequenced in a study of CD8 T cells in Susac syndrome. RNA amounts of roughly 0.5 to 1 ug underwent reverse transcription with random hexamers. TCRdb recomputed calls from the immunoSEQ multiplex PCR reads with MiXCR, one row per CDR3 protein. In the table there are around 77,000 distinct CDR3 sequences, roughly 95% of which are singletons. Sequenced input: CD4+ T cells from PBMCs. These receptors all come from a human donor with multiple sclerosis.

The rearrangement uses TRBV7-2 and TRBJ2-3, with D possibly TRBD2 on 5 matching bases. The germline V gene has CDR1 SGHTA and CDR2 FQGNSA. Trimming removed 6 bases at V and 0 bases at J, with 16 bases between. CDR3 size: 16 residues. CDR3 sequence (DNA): TGTGCCAGCAGGGAGGCCCGCCCCTCTAGCACAGATACGCAGTATTTT. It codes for CASREARPSSTDTQYF.

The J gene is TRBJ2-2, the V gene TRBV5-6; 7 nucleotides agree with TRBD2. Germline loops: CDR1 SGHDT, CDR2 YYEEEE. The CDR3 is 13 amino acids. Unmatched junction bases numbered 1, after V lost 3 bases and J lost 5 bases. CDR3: CASSSLATGELFF. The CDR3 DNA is TGTGCCAGCAGCTCACTAGCGACCGGGGAGCTGTTTTTT.

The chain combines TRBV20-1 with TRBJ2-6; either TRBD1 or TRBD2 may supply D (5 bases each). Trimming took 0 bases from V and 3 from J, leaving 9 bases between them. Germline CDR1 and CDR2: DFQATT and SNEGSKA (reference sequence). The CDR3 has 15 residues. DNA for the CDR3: TGCAGTGCTAGAGATCTGGGGGATGGGGCCAACGTCCTGACTTTC. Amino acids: CSARDLGDGANVLTF.

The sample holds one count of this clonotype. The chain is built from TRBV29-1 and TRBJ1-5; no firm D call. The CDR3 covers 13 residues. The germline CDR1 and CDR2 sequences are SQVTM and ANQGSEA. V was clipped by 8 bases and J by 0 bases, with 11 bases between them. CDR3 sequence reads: CSIRGDSNQPQHF. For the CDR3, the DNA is TGCAGCATTCGGGGAGATAGCAATCAGCCCCAGCATTTT.

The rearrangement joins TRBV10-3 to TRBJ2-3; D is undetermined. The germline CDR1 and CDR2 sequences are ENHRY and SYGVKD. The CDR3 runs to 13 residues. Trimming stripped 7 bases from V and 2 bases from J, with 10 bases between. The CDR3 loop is CAIMSTDTDTQYF. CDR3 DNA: TGTGCCATCATGAGTACCGACACAGATACGCAGTATTTT.

CDR3: CAWSVMRGEAFF. The CDR3 nucleotides are TGTGCCTGGAGTGTTATGAGGGGCGAAGCTTTCTTT. The chain links TRBV30 to TRBJ1-1, with D maybe TRBD1 (5 bases). V lost 0 bases and J 8 bases, leaving 10 bases between the germline ends. This CDR3 has 12 amino acids. The germline CDR1 and CDR2 sequences are GTSNPN and SVGIG (reference sequence).